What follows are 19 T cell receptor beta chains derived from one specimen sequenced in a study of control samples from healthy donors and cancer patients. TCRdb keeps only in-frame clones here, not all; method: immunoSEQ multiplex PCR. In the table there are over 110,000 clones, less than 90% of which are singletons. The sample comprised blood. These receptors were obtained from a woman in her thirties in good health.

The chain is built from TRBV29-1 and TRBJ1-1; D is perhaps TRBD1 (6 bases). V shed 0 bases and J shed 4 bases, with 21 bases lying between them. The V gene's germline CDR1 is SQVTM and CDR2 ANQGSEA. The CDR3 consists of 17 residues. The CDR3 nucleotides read TGCAGCGTTGAAGATAGAGGACAGTTAATGGTCGGCACTGAAGCTTTCTTT. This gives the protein CSVEDRGQLMVGTEAFF.

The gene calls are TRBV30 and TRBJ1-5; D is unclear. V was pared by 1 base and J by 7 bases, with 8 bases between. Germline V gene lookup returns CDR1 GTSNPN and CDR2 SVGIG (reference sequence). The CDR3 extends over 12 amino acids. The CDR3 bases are TGTGCCTGGAGTGCCGTTGGGCAGCCCCAGCATTTT. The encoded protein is CAWSAVGQPQHF.

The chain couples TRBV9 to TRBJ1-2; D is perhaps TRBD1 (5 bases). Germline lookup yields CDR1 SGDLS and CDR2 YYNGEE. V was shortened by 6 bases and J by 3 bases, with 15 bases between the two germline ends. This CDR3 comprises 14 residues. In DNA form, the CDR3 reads TGTGCCAGCAAAAAGGGCGGGGACTACTATGGCTACACCTTC. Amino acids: CASKKGGDYYGYTF.

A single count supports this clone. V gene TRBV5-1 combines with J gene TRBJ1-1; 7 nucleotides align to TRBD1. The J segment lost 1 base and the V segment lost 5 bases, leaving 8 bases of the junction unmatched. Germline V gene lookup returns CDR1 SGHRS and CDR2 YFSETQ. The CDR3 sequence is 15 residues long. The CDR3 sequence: CASSLARQGNTEAFF. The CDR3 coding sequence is TGCGCCAGCAGTCTTGCTCGACAGGGGAACACTGAAGCTTTCTTT.

CDR3 protein: CSASWREVAYYNEQFF. DNA of the CDR3: TGCAGTGCTAGTTGGCGGGAGGTGGCCTACTACAATGAGCAGTTCTTC. The rearrangement joins TRBV20-1 to TRBJ2-1; 8 positions match TRBD2. Germline trimming cut 3 bases from V and 3 bases from J; bases unmatched to any gene: 10. CDR3 length equals 16 residues. Per germline, CDR1 DFQATT and CDR2 SNEGSKA (reference sequence).

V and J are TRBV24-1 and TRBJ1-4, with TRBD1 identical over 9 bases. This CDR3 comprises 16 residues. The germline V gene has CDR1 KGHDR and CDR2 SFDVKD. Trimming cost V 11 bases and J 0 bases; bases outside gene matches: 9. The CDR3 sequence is CASGWTGAPTNEKLFF. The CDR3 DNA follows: TGTGCCAGCGGGTGGACAGGGGCACCAACTAATGAAAAACTGTTTTTT.

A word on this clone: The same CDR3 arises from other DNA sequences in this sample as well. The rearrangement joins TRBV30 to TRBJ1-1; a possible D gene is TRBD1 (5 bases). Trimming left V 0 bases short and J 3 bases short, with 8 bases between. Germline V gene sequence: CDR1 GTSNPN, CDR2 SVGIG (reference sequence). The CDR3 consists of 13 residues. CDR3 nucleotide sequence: TGTGCCTGGAGTGTGCAGGGATACACTGAAGCTTTCTTT. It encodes CAWSVQGYTEAFF.

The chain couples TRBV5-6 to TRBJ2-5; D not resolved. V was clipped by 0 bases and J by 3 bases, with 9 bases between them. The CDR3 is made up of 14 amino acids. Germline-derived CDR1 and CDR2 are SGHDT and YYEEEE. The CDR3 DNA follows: TGTGCCAGCAGCTTGGGGGCAGCCAAAGAGACCCAGTACTTC. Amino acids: CASSLGAAKETQYF.

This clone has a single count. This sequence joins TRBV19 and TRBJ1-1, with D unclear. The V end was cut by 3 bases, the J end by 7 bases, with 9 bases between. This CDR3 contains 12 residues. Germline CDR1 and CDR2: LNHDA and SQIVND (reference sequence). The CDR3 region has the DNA TGTGCCAGTAGTATGGAGACACATGAAGCTTTCTTT. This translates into CASSMETHEAFF.

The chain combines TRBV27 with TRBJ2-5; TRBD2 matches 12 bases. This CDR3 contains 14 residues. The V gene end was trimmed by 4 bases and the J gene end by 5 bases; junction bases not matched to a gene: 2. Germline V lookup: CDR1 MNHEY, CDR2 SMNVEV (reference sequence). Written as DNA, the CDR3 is TGTGCCAGCAGTTCGCTAGCGGGAGGGGAGACCCAGTACTTC. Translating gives CASSSLAGGETQYF.

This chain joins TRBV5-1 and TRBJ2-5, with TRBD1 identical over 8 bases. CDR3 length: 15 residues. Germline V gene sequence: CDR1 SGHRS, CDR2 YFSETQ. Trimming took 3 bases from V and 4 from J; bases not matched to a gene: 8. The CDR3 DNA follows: TGCGCCAGCAGCTGGACAGGGAGCGCGTTAGAGACCCAGTACTTC. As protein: CASSWTGSALETQYF.

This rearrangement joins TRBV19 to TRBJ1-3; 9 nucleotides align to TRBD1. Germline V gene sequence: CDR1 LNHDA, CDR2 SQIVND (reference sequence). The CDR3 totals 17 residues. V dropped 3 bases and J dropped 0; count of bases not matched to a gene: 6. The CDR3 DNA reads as TGTGCCAGTAGTATCGGACAGGGGCCCTACTCTGGAAACACCATATATTTT. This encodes CASSIGQGPYSGNTIYF.

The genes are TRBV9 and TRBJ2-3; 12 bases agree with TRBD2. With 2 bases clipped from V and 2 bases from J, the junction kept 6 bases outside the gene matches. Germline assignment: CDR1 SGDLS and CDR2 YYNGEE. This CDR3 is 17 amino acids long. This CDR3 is CASSVQGLAGPTDTQYF. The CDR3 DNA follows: TGTGCCAGCAGCGTGCAGGGACTAGCGGGCCCCACAGATACGCAGTATTTT.

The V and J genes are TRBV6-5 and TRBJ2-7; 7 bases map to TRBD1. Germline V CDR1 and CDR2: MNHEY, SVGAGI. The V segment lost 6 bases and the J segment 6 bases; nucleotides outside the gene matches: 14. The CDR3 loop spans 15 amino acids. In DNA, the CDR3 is TGTGCCAGCAGACCCCCGACAGGGCGATTCGGCGAGCAGTACTTC. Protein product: CASRPPTGRFGEQYF.

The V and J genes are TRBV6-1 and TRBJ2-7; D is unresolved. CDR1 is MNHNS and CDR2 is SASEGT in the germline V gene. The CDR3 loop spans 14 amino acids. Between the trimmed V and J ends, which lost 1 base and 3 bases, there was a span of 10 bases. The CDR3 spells CASSEGSWDYEQYF. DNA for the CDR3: TGTGCCAGCAGTGAAGGTAGCTGGGACTACGAGCAGTACTTC.

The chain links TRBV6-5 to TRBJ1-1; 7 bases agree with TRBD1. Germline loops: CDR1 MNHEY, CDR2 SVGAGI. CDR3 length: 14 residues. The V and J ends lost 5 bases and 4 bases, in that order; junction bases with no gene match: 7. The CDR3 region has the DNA TGTGCCAGCAGTCTCACAGGGGTTACCACTGAAGCTTTCTTT. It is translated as CASSLTGVTTEAFF.

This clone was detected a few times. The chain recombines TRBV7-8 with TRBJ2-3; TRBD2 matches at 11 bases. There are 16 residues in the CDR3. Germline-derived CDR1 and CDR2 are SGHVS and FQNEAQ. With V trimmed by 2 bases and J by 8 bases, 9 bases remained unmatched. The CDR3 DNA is TGTGCCAGCAGCTTATTAACTAGCGGGGGCCGGGGTACGCAGTATTTT. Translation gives CASSLLTSGGRGTQYF. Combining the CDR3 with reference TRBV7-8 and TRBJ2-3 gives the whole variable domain GAGVSQSPRYKVAKRGQDVALRCDPISGHVSLFWYQQALGQGPEFLTYFQNEAQLDKSGLPSDRFFAERPEGSVSTLKIQRTQQEDSAVYLCASSLLTSGGRGTQYFGPGTRLTVL.

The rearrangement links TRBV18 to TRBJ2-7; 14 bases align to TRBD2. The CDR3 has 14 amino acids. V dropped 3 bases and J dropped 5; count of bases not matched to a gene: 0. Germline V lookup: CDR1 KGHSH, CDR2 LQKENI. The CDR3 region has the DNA TGTGCCAGCTCACCGGGACTAGCGGGAGACGAGCAGTACTTC. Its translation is CASSPGLAGDEQYF.

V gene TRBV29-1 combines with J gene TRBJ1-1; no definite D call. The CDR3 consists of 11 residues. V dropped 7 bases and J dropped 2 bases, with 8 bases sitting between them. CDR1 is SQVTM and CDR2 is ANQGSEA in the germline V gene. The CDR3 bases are TGCAGCGCCGAGGACAACACTGAAGCTTTCTTT. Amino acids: CSAEDNTEAFF.